Sequencing of this T cell receptor beta chain was carried out in a study of shared clonotypes between healthy human individuals. TCRdb's table, derived via immunoSEQ multiplex PCR, lists solely in-frame clones and lacks some. In the table there are 400,000 to 600,000 clones, about three quarters of which are singletons. Study-level results: Blood was the sole source, and tissue repertoires probably differ.

Concerning this clone itself: Its antigen is currently unknown.

The CDR3 runs 14 residues. Germline lookup yields CDR1 MDHEN and CDR2 SYDVKM. After removal of 5 bases from V and 7 bases from J, the junction contained 2 bases not matched to a gene. The TCR originated in a woman aged 40 to 50 in good health. Some clones in this sample may be carry-over from other donors' samples. Material: PBMCs. The chain couples TRBV28 to TRBJ1-6, with 10 bases lining up with TRBD1. For the CDR3, the DNA is TGTGCCAGCAGTAAGGGACAGGGGAATTCACCCCTCCACTTT. Encoded protein: CASSKGQGNSPLHF.